The clone carrying this TCR beta chain was counted a single time. As yet, its antigen is unknown. TCRdb's table, derived via immunoSEQ multiplex PCR, lists solely in-frame clones and lacks some. The sample yields around 2,000,000 clones, just under 95% seen once. Germline V gene lookup returns CDR1 SGHAT and CDR2 FQNNGV. The ends were cut back, 1 base at V and 0 bases at J, with 13 bases in the middle. This CDR3 comprises 16 residues. Naive CD8 isolation took CD45RO-negative cells positively selected for CCR7 and excluded terminally differentiated effector memory CD45RA+ cells. The donor population consisted of healthy HIV-negative adults with no recent acute infections or vaccinations. This specimen belongs to a study of shared clonotypes between healthy human individuals. Whole-study results and caveats: A few donors showed sharing of 4.5% to 6% of naive CD4 clonotypes. Relative to memory subsets, naive subsets generally showed larger estimated richness. Large depth notwithstanding, sorted-subset sequencing proved incomplete by rarefaction.

This clonotype was obtained from a man between 18 and 35 years old in good health. The chain uses TRBV11-2 and TRBJ2-7; a possible D gene is TRBD2 (6 bases). Input material: naive CD8+ T cells sorted from blood. CDR3 amino acids: CASSLGGLGSSYEQYF. In DNA, the CDR3 is TGTGCCAGCAGCTTAGGGGGACTGGGGAGCTCCTACGAGCAGTACTTC.